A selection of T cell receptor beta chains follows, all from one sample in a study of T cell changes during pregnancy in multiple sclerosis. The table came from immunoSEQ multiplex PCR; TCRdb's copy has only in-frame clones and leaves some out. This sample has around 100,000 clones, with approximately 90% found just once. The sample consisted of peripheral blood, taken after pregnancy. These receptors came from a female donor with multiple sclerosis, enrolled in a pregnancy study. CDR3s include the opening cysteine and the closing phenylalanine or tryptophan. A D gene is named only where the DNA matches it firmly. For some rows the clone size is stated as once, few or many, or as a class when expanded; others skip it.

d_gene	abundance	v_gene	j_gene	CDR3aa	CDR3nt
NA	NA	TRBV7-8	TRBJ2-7	CASSLKVVGATGPYEQYF	TGTGCCAGCAGCTTAAAGGTTGTTGGGGCAACAGGGCCCTACGAGCAGTACTTC
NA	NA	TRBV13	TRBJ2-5	CASSSYKKREQGLQETQYF	TGTGCCAGCAGCTCCTACAAAAAGAGAGAGCAAGGACTTCAAGAGACCCAGTACTTC
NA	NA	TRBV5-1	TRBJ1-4	CASSLRGEKLFF	TGCGCCAGCAGCTTGAGAGGAGAAAAACTGTTTTTT
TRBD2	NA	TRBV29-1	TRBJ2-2	CSGGGWDTGELFF	TGCAGCGGCGGGGGGTGGGACACCGGGGAGCTGTTTTTT
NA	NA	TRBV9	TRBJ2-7	CASSVGGGREYEQYF	TGTGCCAGCAGCGTAGGCGGGGGCAGGGAATACGAGCAGTACTTC
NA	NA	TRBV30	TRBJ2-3	CAWSVLKDTQYF	TGTGCCTGGAGTGTACTGAAAGATACGCAGTATTTT
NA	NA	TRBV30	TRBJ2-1	CAWIEYNEQFF	TGTGCCTGGATAGAGTACAATGAGCAGTTCTTC
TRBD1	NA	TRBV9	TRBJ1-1	CASSNRTGLATEAFF	TGTGCCAGCAGCAACCGGACAGGGTTGGCTACTGAAGCTTTCTTT
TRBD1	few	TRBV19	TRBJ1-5	CASSIEGQFNQPQHF	TGTGCCAGTAGTATTGAGGGACAGTTCAATCAGCCCCAGCATTTT
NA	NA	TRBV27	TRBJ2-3	CASSRIHSDSGTDTQYF	TGTGCCAGCAGTCGGATTCACTCGGATAGCGGCACAGATACGCAGTATTTT
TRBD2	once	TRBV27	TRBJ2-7	CASSLRRGAGGAPYEQYF	TGTGCCAGCAGTTTAAGGAGGGGGGCGGGAGGGGCCCCCTACGAGCAGTACTTC
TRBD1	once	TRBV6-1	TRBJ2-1	CATTDRDNYNEQFF	TGTGCCACCACGGACAGGGATAACTACAATGAGCAGTTCTTC
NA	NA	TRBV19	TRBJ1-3	CASSIRGSGNTIYF	TGTGCCAGTAGTATCAGGGGCTCTGGAAACACCATATATTTT